The 24 T cell receptor beta chains below all came from one sample that was sequenced in a study of blood T cells in healthy people across ages. The use of a sample-barcoded 5' primer and a J-beta primer mix characterized a second PCR of 7 to 11 cycles. TCRdb recomputed calls from the 5' RACE reads with MiXCR, one row per CDR3 protein. The table records over 1.5 million distinct CDR3 sequences, roughly 52% of them present only once. The sequenced sample consisted of blood. Receptor source: a woman aged 40 to 55 in good health.

This rearrangement joins TRBV14 to TRBJ2-3, with D maybe TRBD1 (6 bases). CDR1 SGHDN and CDR2 FVKESK come from the germline V gene. Trimming pared 3 bases from V and 3 bases from J, leaving 13 bases between. This CDR3 contains 15 residues. CDR3 in DNA: TGTGCCAGCAGCCATGCTGGGGGCGTAACAGATACGCAGTATTTT. Protein sequence: CASSHAGGVTDTQYF.

The chain couples TRBV5-1 to TRBJ2-5, with D possibly TRBD2 on 5 matching bases. Looked up from germline, CDR1 is SGHRS and CDR2 is YFSETQ. V lost 4 bases, J lost 11 bases, and 15 bases lay in between. CDR3 size: 12 residues. CDR3 sequence: CASSLTPGFQYF. The DNA of the CDR3 is TGCGCCAGCAGCCTCACCCCGGGATTTCAGTACTTC.

This clonotype was recorded only once. The chain has TRBV4-3 and TRBJ2-3, with TRBD2 identical over 10 bases. Per the germline V gene, CDR1 is LGHNA and CDR2 is YSLEER. The CDR3 totals 18 residues. Trimming took 1 base from V and 4 from J; bases not matched to a gene: 11. In nucleotides, the CDR3 is TGCGCCAGCAGCCAAGTCTTTGCTAGCGGGGGTATCTCAGATACGCAGTATTTT. Amino acids: CASSQVFASGGISDTQYF.

This clonotype came up a few times. The V gene is TRBV20-1, the J gene TRBJ2-7; a weak D match, TRBD2 (5 bases). Germline assignment: CDR1 DFQATT and CDR2 SNEGSKA (reference sequence). V lost 3 bases and J 5 bases, leaving 11 bases between the germline ends. The CDR3 has 12 residues. The CDR3: CSASLRENEQYF. In DNA form, the CDR3 reads TGCAGTGCTAGCCTACGGGAAAACGAGCAGTACTTC.

The chain employs TRBV20-1 and TRBJ1-2; no definite D call. V was pared by 4 bases and J by 6 bases, with 18 bases between. The CDR3 loop spans 14 amino acids. Germline CDR1 and CDR2: DFQATT and SNEGSKA (reference sequence). CDR3 region: CSATLRGGEDGYTF. Here the CDR3 DNA reads TGCAGTGCTACCCTCCGTGGTGGGGAGGATGGCTACACCTTC.

On this clonotype itself: One junction end does not reproduce the germline sequence, and a read error may be involved. The rearrangement uses TRBV6-2 or TRBV6-3 and TRBJ2-7; D unclear. From germline, CDR1 is MNHEY and CDR2 SVGEGT. The CDR3 extends over 14 amino acids. The DNA for the CDR3 is TGTGCCAGCAGTGACTCGGCTGCATACTACGAGCAGTACTTC. It translates to CASSDSAAYYEQYF.

The rearrangement links TRBV6-6 to TRBJ1-2; 7 nucleotides align to TRBD1. V was pared by 6 bases and J by 6 bases, with 10 bases of the junction left unmatched. The germline CDR1 and CDR2 sequences are MNHNY and SVGAGI (reference sequence). The CDR3 runs to 14 residues. The CDR3 nucleotides are TGTGCCAGCAGCACCGCCGGACAGGTTGATGGCTACACCTTC. Translated, it gives CASSTAGQVDGYTF.

The CDR3 loop is CASSQERRGGEDTQYF. CDR3 DNA sequence: TGCGCCAGCAGCCAAGAAAGGCGGGGGGGCGAAGATACGCAGTATTTT. The V and J genes are TRBV4-1 and TRBJ2-3; the match to TRBD2 covers 9 bases. Germline assignment: CDR1 MGHRA and CDR2 YSYEKL. V shed 0 bases and J 5 bases; nucleotides not matched to a gene: 6. The CDR3 totals 16 residues.

This chain uses TRBV20-1 with TRBJ2-5; D is possibly TRBD2 (5 bases). CDR1 and CDR2 (germline): DFQATT, SNEGSKA (reference sequence). CDR3 length: 11 residues. Trimming removed 8 bases at V and 4 bases at J, with 11 bases between. In DNA, the CDR3 is TGCAGTTCACTCAGCGGAGAGACCCAGTACTTC. Protein sequence: CSSLSGETQYF.

The V call is TRBV7-9, the J call TRBJ1-6; the match to TRBD1 covers 7 bases. The V segment lost 2 bases and the J segment 2 bases; nucleotides outside the gene matches: 6. The CDR3 is 17 amino acids. Looked up from germline, CDR1 is SEHNR and CDR2 is FQNEAQ (reference sequence). CDR3 residues: CASSLNGTEPYNSPLHF. In nucleotides, the CDR3 is TGTGCCAGCAGCTTAAACGGGACAGAACCCTATAATTCACCCCTCCACTTT.

Details on this clonotype: A read error may be the cause here, since a much bigger clone is one base away. The chain has TRBV13 and TRBJ1-2, with 9 positions matching TRBD1. This CDR3 contains 14 residues. Germline V gene lookup returns CDR1 PRHDT and CDR2 FYEKMQ (reference sequence). Trimming cost V 10 bases and J 4 bases; bases outside gene matches: 10. CDR3 protein: CATTKTGGAYGYTF. The CDR3 DNA reads as TGTGCCACCACAAAGACAGGGGGTGCCTATGGCTACACCTTC. The full variable domain, completed using reference TRBV13 and TRBJ1-2, is AAGVIQSPRHLIKEKRETATLKCYPIPRHDTVYWYQQGPGQDPQFLISFYEKMQSDKGSIPDRFSAQQFSDYHSELNMSSLELGDSALYFCATTKTGGAYGYTFGSGTRLTVV.

V is TRBV7-2 and J is TRBJ1-5; D gene uncertain. Germline V gene lookup returns CDR1 SGHTA and CDR2 FQGNSA. V lost 5 bases and J lost 7, with 12 bases in between. There are 13 residues in the CDR3. CDR3 nucleotides: TGTGCCAGCAGCGCAGGAGGGAGCCAGCCCCAGCATTTT. Amino acids: CASSAGGSQPQHF. The full variable domain, its missing parts supplied by reference TRBV7-2 and TRBJ1-5, is GAGVSQSPSNKVTEKGKDVELRCDPISGHTALYWYRQSLGQGLEFLIYFQGNSAPDKSGLPSDRFSAERTGGSVSTLTIQRTQQEDSAVYLCASSAGGSQPQHFGDGTRLSIL.

This chain links TRBV7-9 with TRBJ2-1; D unresolved. The CDR3 consists of 14 residues. V shed 4 bases and J shed 6 bases, with 13 bases lying between them. Germline values: CDR1 SEHNR, CDR2 FQNEAQ (reference sequence). The CDR3 spells CASSSLSGFNEQFF. CDR3 DNA: TGTGCCAGCAGCTCCCTTAGTGGTTTCAATGAGCAGTTCTTC. The full variable domain, completed using reference TRBV7-9 and TRBJ2-1, is DTGVSQNPRHKITKRGQNVTFRCDPISEHNRLYWYRQTLGQGPEFLTYFQNEAQLEKSRLLSDRFSAERPKGSFSTLEIQRTEQGDSAMYLCASSSLSGFNEQFFGPGTRLTVL.

J is TRBJ2-1 and V is TRBV2; D unclear. This CDR3 spans 16 amino acids. Germline V gene sequence: CDR1 SNHLY, CDR2 FYNNEI. Trimming removed 1 base at V and 7 bases at J, with 17 bases between. CDR3 in DNA: TGTGCCAGCAGTGAAGTGGCCCCCCGGACCCCAAATGAGCAGTTCTTC. Translated: CASSEVAPRTPNEQFF.

The chain uses TRBV13 and TRBJ2-1; D perhaps matches TRBD2 (7 bases). Looked up from germline, CDR1 is PRHDT and CDR2 is FYEKMQ (reference sequence). With 4 bases removed from V and 8 bases from J, the gap between germline ends came to 21 bases. This CDR3 has 16 residues. CDR3 protein: CASSSLGGAHQDEQFF. Written as DNA, the CDR3 is TGTGCCAGCAGCTCCCTAGGGGGGGCGCATCAGGATGAGCAGTTCTTC.

As DNA, the CDR3 is TGCAGTGCCGCGCCACTAGGGAGCACAGATACGCAGTATTTT. This encodes CSAAPLGSTDTQYF. The chain recombines TRBV20-1 with TRBJ2-3; a weak D match, TRBD2 (5 bases). V was pared by 6 bases and J by 0 bases, with 13 bases between. The CDR3 has 14 amino acids. Germline-derived CDR1 and CDR2 are DFQATT and SNEGSKA (reference sequence).

The V and J genes are TRBV19 and TRBJ1-5; no definite D call. CDR1 is LNHDA, CDR2 SQIVND, per germline (reference sequence). The V gene lost 5 bases and the J gene lost 2 bases, with 22 bases spanning the gap. The CDR3 loop spans 18 amino acids. The CDR3 here is CASSVRARGLKGNQPQHF. The CDR3 nucleotides are TGTGCCAGTAGTGTGCGGGCACGAGGGTTGAAAGGCAATCAGCCCCAGCATTTT.

V usage is TRBV27 and J usage is TRBJ1-2; D possibly corresponds to TRBD1 (6 bases). CDR1 is MNHEY, CDR2 SMNVEV, per germline (reference sequence). The CDR3 spans 13 residues. Trimming removed 5 bases at V and 7 bases at J, with 14 bases between. CDR3 sequence (DNA): TGTGCCAGCAGTGTAACAGGGACATTTGGCTACACCTTC. Translated, it gives CASSVTGTFGYTF.

Regarding this clonotype: A junction boundary mismatches the germline segment, possibly from a read error. In DNA, the CDR3 is TGTGTCAGCAGCCAAGAGGGACAGGGGACCTCCTACGAGCAGTACTTC. Its protein is CVSSQEGQGTSYEQYF. The rearrangement uses TRBV4-2 and TRBJ2-4, with TRBD1 matching over 10 bases. The DNA end lines up better with TRBJ2-7; the J call may be wrong. The CDR3 contains 16 residues. Germline assignment: CDR1 LGHNA and CDR2 YNFKEQ.

The V gene is TRBV11-1, the J gene TRBJ2-5; no clear D gene. Germline V lookup: CDR1 SGHAT, CDR2 FQDESV (reference sequence). V lost 8 bases, J lost 5 bases, and 15 bases lay in between. The CDR3 is 13 residues long. CDR3 in DNA: TGTGCCAGCGACTCCGAAGGGCCCGAGACCCAGTACTTC. Residues: CASDSEGPETQYF.

The V and J genes are TRBV7-9 and TRBJ2-5, with 9 bases aligning to TRBD1. This CDR3 has 15 residues. The J segment lost 4 bases and the V segment lost 2 bases, leaving 5 bases of the junction unmatched. The germline gives CDR1 SEHNR, CDR2 FQNEAQ (reference sequence). The CDR3 nucleotides read TGTGCCAGCAGCTTAAGGGACAGGGAGGGAGAGACCCAGTACTTC. Translating gives CASSLRDREGETQYF.

This clonotype has just a few counts. The genes are TRBV7-9 and TRBJ2-5, with a possible D match to TRBD2 (7 bases). Germline-derived CDR1 and CDR2 are SEHNR and FQNEAQ (reference sequence). Trimming removed 2 bases from V and 5 bases from J, with 21 bases in between. The CDR3 contains 17 residues. Here the CDR3 DNA reads TGTGCCAGCAGCTTATATGCGGGGGCGTCGATGATTGAGACCCAGTACTTC. Translated, it gives CASSLYAGASMIETQYF.

The sample holds one count of this clonotype. The chain recombines TRBV5-1 with TRBJ1-1, with a tentative D call TRBD1 (6 bases). V dropped 0 bases and J dropped 5 bases, with 17 bases sitting between them. Germline V lookup: CDR1 SGHRS, CDR2 YFSETQ. The CDR3 is made up of 16 amino acids. This CDR3 is CASSLGVGALETEAFF. The CDR3 DNA sequence: TGCGCCAGCAGCTTGGGAGTGGGGGCTCTGGAGACTGAAGCTTTCTTT.

This clonotype was picked up one time. J is TRBJ1-2 and V is TRBV28, with 8 bases identical to TRBD1. After removal of 5 bases from V and 7 bases from J, the junction contained 12 bases not matched to a gene. CDR1 MDHEN and CDR2 SYDVKM come from the germline V gene. The CDR3 runs 15 residues. CDR3 in DNA: TGTGCCAGCAGTGCTCCGGACAGGGCTGGGGGTGGCTACACCTTC. Protein sequence: CASSAPDRAGGGYTF.